This TCR beta chain appears in the sequencing data of a study of blood T cell repertoires in COVID-19. Original processing methods: Reference gene primer amplification yielded estimated nucleated cell counts. The repertoire was sequenced with immunoSEQ multiplex PCR; TCRdb's copy has only in-frame clones and lacks some. V and J calls plus clone size are reproduced from that table; the DNA served to infer D and trimming. Of tens of thousands of clones listed, roughly 80% are singletons. The CDR3 loop spans 15 amino acids. The germline V gene has CDR1 SEHNR and CDR2 FQNEAQ (reference sequence). The V gene lost 5 bases and the J gene lost 5 bases, with 19 bases spanning the gap. This clone was seen a handful of times.

Material: peripheral blood. The rearrangement joins TRBV7-9 to TRBJ2-7; weak D call: TRBD2 (6 bases). The TCR comes from a human donor in a cohort sampled during active COVID-19. The CDR3 spells CASSRPGVFGDEQYF. The CDR3 DNA reads TGTGCCAGCAGCCGACCGGGGGTCTTCGGGGACGAGCAGTACTTC.